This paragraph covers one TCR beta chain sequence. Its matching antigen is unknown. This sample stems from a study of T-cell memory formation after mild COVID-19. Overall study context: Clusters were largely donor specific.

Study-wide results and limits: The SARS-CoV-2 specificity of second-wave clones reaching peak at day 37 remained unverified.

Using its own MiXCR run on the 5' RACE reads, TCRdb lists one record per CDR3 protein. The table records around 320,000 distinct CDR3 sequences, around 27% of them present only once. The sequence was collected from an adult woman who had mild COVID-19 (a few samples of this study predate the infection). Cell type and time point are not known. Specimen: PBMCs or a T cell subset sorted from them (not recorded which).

CDR3 nucleotides: TGTGCCAGCAGCTCAGGACTCCTCTATGGCTACACCTTC. This translates into CASSSGLLYGYTF. The chain uses TRBV7-9 and TRBJ1-2; D is unresolved. Germline CDR1 reads SEHNR; CDR2 reads FQNEAQ (reference sequence). This CDR3 is 13 amino acids long. Trimming took off 4 bases at V and 4 bases at J, with 10 bases between the two ends.